What follows is one TCR beta chain and its context. What it binds is not known. This record comes from a study of identifying expanded T cells in peripheral blood. Only in-frame clones appear in the TCRdb table, and some are missing; sequencing was by immunoSEQ multiplex PCR. The table records around 95,000 clones, 88% of them present only once. The CDR3 runs to 16 residues. Germline V lookup: CDR1 SGHDT, CDR2 YYEEEE. J was trimmed by 5 bases and V by 1 base; bases with no gene match: 8. General study points: Approximately two-week clone count variance significantly increased as total template count grew. About 1.2 clones differed between technical replicates, versus around 15 and 18 over time.

No infections or other immune events were documented during collection. The chain is built from TRBV5-6 and TRBJ2-5; 10 bases line up with TRBD1. Input material: blood. The source is a person aged 18 to 70 in good health. This CDR3 is CASSLPGTGDRETQYF. The DNA of the CDR3 is TGTGCCAGCAGCTTGCCGGGGACAGGGGACAGGGAGACCCAGTACTTC.